This T cell receptor (beta chain) appears in the sequencing data of a study of cytomegalovirus exposure and HLA in healthy donors. Broader study findings: Information on immune exposure was restricted to one variable (CMV serostatus). In a later analysis, most CMV-associated TCR beta chains appeared HLA-restricted. Several V segments, TRBV6-2 and TRBV6-3 among them, could not be told apart and were dropped.

Comment on this clone: Its antigen is undetermined.

The ends were cut back, 6 bases at V and 1 base at J, with 14 bases in the middle. Germline-derived CDR1 and CDR2 are LNHDA and SQIVND (reference sequence). The CDR3 is 15 residues long. PCR employed 60 Vbeta and 13 Jbeta primers. TCRdb's copy holds only in-frame clones and misses some; the assay was immunoSEQ multiplex PCR. The repertoire consists of 65,000 to 95,000 clones, with 60% to 85% occurring once and the leading ten covering around 5.4%. Every donor was a healthy person donating bone marrow. The chain recombines TRBV19 with TRBJ2-3, with D tentatively TRBD2 (5 bases). Sequencing was performed on PBMCs. The receptor's source is a male donor in good health and CMV-seropositive. The CDR3, as DNA: TGTGCCAGTAGGGAAGGACGGGGTGGCACAGATACGCAGTATTTT. It specifies CASREGRGGTDTQYF.